The rows below give T cell receptor beta chains drawn from one sample of a study of CXCR3-negative and CXCR3-positive naive CD8 T cells. Each CDR3 protein gets one entry in TCRdb, which reprocessed the 5' RACE reads and gives no DNA. The sample has 100,000 to 150,000 distinct CDR3 sequences. Sequenced input: naive CXCR3- CD8+ T cells from blood. The receptors derive from a human donor in good health. Some clones in this sample may be carry-over from other donors' samples. CDR3s include the opening cysteine and the closing phenylalanine or tryptophan. The order of the fields is J gene, V gene, CDR3 protein.

TRBJ2-2 | TRBV20-1 | CSAPIAGASGELFF
TRBJ1-5 | TRBV20-1 | CSAREGGQPQHF
TRBJ2-1 | TRBV28 | CASSLRRGGRTYNEQFF
TRBJ2-7 | TRBV4-2 | CASSFGLAGGSEQYF
TRBJ2-3 | TRBV7-9 | CASSSPRDNGDTQYF
TRBJ1-1 | TRBV29-1 | CSVEQGFSFWDTEAFF
TRBJ1-1 | TRBV27 | CASSQAYMNTEAFF
TRBJ2-7 | TRBV20-1 | CSARDRDTPYEQYF
TRBJ2-7 | TRBV4-1 | CASSPGTAVEQYF
TRBJ2-1 | TRBV5-1 | CASSLIGVNEQFF
TRBJ2-7 | TRBV12-3/TRBV12-4 | CASSLRDRGSEQYF
TRBJ2-3 | TRBV12-3/TRBV12-4 | CASSLSARLAGGTAWTDTQYF
TRBJ2-1 | TRBV19 | CASSIWGLAAYNEQFF
TRBJ1-1 | TRBV30 | CAWSVEANTEAFF
TRBJ2-6 | TRBV7-9 | CASSLTGVTGANVLTF
TRBJ2-7 | TRBV29-1 | CSVESMAGGPLNEQYF
TRBJ2-4 | TRBV4-1 | CASSLTTLAKNIQYF
TRBJ2-5 | TRBV6-2/TRBV6-3 | CAIGGGLAETQYF
TRBJ1-1 | TRBV4-1 | CASSHQMGGSNTEAFF
TRBJ2-1 | TRBV4-1 | CASSQGTSGGAGEQFF
TRBJ2-1 | TRBV14 | CASSQLAGTLGNEQFF
TRBJ2-1 | TRBV2 | CASPRDRVLDGQFF
TRBJ2-7 | TRBV10-3 | CAISDSGTSGYEQYF
TRBJ2-2 | TRBV7-9 | CASSLGQATELFF
TRBJ2-1 | TRBV6-2/TRBV6-3 | CASSYRASNEQFF
TRBJ2-5 | TRBV3-1 | CASSQTSRLAGGVETQYF
TRBJ1-2 | TRBV9 | CASSPSFIGTGGPVDYGYTF
TRBJ2-1 | TRBV28 | CASSLNWRGGGSYNEQFF
TRBJ2-1 | TRBV5-1 | CASSLEGRENEQFF
TRBJ2-7 | TRBV5-5 | CASSSGDSSYEQYF
TRBJ1-4 | TRBV15 | CATREVVGGLREKLFF
TRBJ2-1 | TRBV5-1 | CASSWTYNEQFF
TRBJ2-6 | TRBV29-1 | CSVEKWQGDSGANVLTF
TRBJ2-7 | TRBV20-1 | CSARDLQVSYEQYF
TRBJ2-5 | TRBV28 | CATLADTQETQYF
TRBJ2-2 | TRBV7-9 | CASSFSGILAGELFF
TRBJ2-1 | TRBV2 | CASSVGDQLTNNEQFF
TRBJ2-7 | TRBV6-5 | CASSSRDRTTYEQYF
TRBJ1-2 | TRBV9 | CASSDTGNGYTF
TRBJ2-3 | TRBV6-5 | CASAGESTDTQYF
TRBJ1-1 | TRBV7-9 | CASSSGQRNTEAFF
TRBJ2-3 | TRBV5-1 | CASSPWASTDTQYF
TRBJ2-7 | TRBV29-1 | CSVAGGGQPAYEQYF
TRBJ1-1 | TRBV6-5 | CASSYPGEAFF
TRBJ2-2 | TRBV2 | CASSRTGAPNTGELFF
TRBJ2-7 | TRBV6-2/TRBV6-3 | CASSYSSPRLVTYSYEQYF
TRBJ1-1 | TRBV29-1 | CSVDSPQAPNTEAFF
TRBJ2-1 | TRBV7-9 | CASSPGGRYNEQFF
TRBJ1-1 | TRBV20-1 | CSAPFSPWTGMNTEAFF
TRBJ1-1 | TRBV5-1 | CASSIGTEAFF
TRBJ2-7 | TRBV28 | CASSSTGRVYEQYF
TRBJ2-1 | TRBV29-1 | CSAEAEPGYNEQFF
TRBJ1-6 | TRBV7-9 | CASSLVGGRVRNSPLHF
TRBJ2-3 | TRBV27 | CASSLYRGTDTQYF
TRBJ2-1 | TRBV7-3 | CASRGLAEVEQFF
TRBJ1-2 | TRBV29-1 | CSVGTAGYGYTF
TRBJ2-7 | TRBV18 | CASSPPKAGDFSYEQYF
TRBJ2-2 | TRBV29-1 | CSVAQGTGELFF
TRBJ2-1 | TRBV5-1 | CASRAGGAYNEQFF